This record covers a single TCR beta chain. This clone was found a few times. Its binding antigen is unknown. The sample holds no much larger clone one base away, and base qualities are not on file. The time point label on this specimen signifies: 12 months on ibrutinib. For TCR beta library preparation, roughly 2 micrograms of genomic DNA were isolated from cryopreserved PBMCs. Longitudinal blood samples from CLL patients on ibrutinib monotherapy were analyzed using high-throughput TCR beta sequencing. Patients were enrolled in a phase 2 open-label single-center ibrutinib monotherapy trial. V loses 6 bases, J loses 6 bases, and the germline ends lie 18 bases apart. For CDR1 and CDR2, the germline V gene lists MNHNS and SASEGT. From its cysteine to its phenylalanine, the CDR3 spans 14 amino acids. Here the CDR3 DNA is all that survives: 42 bases in frame from base 1. This sample is part of a study of cytotoxic CD8 clonotypes in ibrutinib-treated CLL (dated by TCRdb to the early 2020s). Some background on the complete study: The cohort was composed of 11 relapsed/refractory and approximately 14 treatment-naive patients; IGHV unmutated status was identified in around 17 patients. Cryopreserved peripheral blood mononuclear cells were obtained prior to treatment, at the time of response, and at either disease progression or sustained remission. On average, each sample yielded 255,043 productive templates and 94,082 productive rearrangements. Responses were partial in 24 patients and complete in 2; after median 68 months follow-up, roughly 14 stayed in remission and about twelve progressed. Response samples were obtained after a median of approximately twelve months of treatment, with a range of roughly 6 to 40 months. Of the roughly 81 people in the trial, around 25 had longitudinal samples available. Patients were still on ibrutinib when every remission and progressive disease sample was collected.

Overall study results and their limits: Baseline clonality was found to be higher than that of age-matched healthy donors and was strongly correlated with circulating CD8+ T-cell counts. Sampling times were not matched between sustained-remission and progressing patients, and lymph node repertoires were not studied. Clonality rose at ibrutinib response, remained stable during sustained remission, and dropped back toward baseline at progression. Public clonotypes were rare and either shrank or stayed stable during treatment, and the rise in clonality at ibrutinib response reflected expansion of private clonotypes.

Each clonotype received, on average, 10x coverage in deep resolution sequencing performed on a MiSeq, where the target depth lay between 1 in 1 million and 1 in 200,000 T cells. The immunoSEQ hsTCRB Kit was used to generate TCR beta libraries. The authors' pipeline ran thus. Data were analyzed with ImmunoSEQ Data Assistant and ImmunoSEQ Analyzer, with V, D and J genes assigned per IMGT definitions. Clonality, which ranges from 0 to 1, was calculated by subtracting the normalized Shannon entropy of productive rearrangement frequencies from one. Only overrepresented clonotypes making up at least 0.05% of the repertoire of each patient were included in the public clonotype analysis. Roughly 12 age-matched healthy donor repertoires from immuneACCESS were used as controls for clonality. TCRdb obtained this table from immuneACCESS and retained in-frame rearrangements with V and J assigned. These tables miss some clones; where compared with another copy, unresolved V genes account for less than half of the shortfall, and the remainder is unexplained. D and trimming come from the DNA, and the V and J calls and clone size come from that table. The sample yields 90,000 to 100,000 clones; 60% to 80% were counted once. Of the sample, 25% to 35% is held by the ten largest clones.

Material: PBMCs, obtained after 12 months of ibrutinib treatment. This receptor was obtained from a human donor with chronic lymphocytic leukemia. This chain joins TRBV6-1 to TRBJ2-7; the D gene assignment is ambiguous. The DNA is as follows: TGTGCCAGCAGGAACCAGGTGGCGGCGCCCGAGCAGTACTTC. The resulting protein is CASRNQVAAPEQYF.